This T cell receptor beta chain was recovered during a study of blood T cell repertoires in COVID-19. Study background: Spain, Italy and the United States supplied samples that represented acute and convalescent COVID-19. T cells, B-cell-depleted T cells, or PBMCs provided the cDNA or gDNA that served as material.

Seattle's enrolled individuals joined amid active infection and were then monitored longitudinally. The CDR3 loop spans 13 amino acids. The germline V gene encodes CDR1 GTSNPN and CDR2 SVGIG (reference sequence). V shed 6 bases and J 4 bases; nucleotides not matched to a gene: 3. Authors' processing steps: The assay estimated nucleated cells by amplifying reference gene primers. Only in-frame clones appear in the TCRdb table, and some are missing; sequencing was by immunoSEQ multiplex PCR. The DNA gave D and trimming, while V, J and clone size come from that table. Of some 210,000 clones listed, about 94% are singletons.

The chain is built from TRBV30 and TRBJ1-6, with 7 bases identical to TRBD1. Sequencing was carried out using peripheral blood. The clonotype originates from a man between 60 and 75 years old with COVID-19, enrolled during active disease. CDR3 nucleotides: TGTGCCTGCAGGACAGGTTATAATTCACCCCTCCACTTT. It codes for CACRTGYNSPLHF.